What follows are 26 T cell receptor beta chains derived from one specimen sequenced in a study of blood T cells in healthy people across ages. The use of a sample-barcoded 5' primer and a J-beta primer mix characterized a second PCR of roughly 6 to 11 cycles. TCRdb re-called the 5' RACE reads through MiXCR, storing one row per CDR3 protein. The sample carries about 1.8 million distinct CDR3 sequences, around half recorded once. The sample comprised blood. All receptors come from a woman in her 40s in good health.

This clonotype showed up just a few times. V gene TRBV5-1 combines with J gene TRBJ2-5; D is undetermined. CDR1 and CDR2 (germline): SGHRS, YFSETQ. Trimming took off 4 bases at V and 1 base at J, with 14 bases between the two ends. The CDR3 is made up of 15 amino acids. CDR3 loop: CASSPGPLSQETQYF. Written as DNA, the CDR3 is TGCGCCAGCAGCCCTGGACCCCTTTCCCAAGAGACCCAGTACTTC. The complete variable domain, with remaining parts taken from reference TRBV5-1 and TRBJ2-5, reads KAGVTQTPRYLIKTRGQQVTLSCSPISGHRSVSWYQQTPGQGLQFLFEYFSETQRNKGNFPGRFSGRQFSNSRSEMNVSTLELGDSALYLCASSPGPLSQETQYFGPGTRLLVL.

This clonotype turned up a few times. CDR3 amino acids: CASSPGAVYNEQFF. The CDR3 nucleotides read TGTGCCAGCAGCCCAGGGGCCGTATACAATGAGCAGTTCTTC. This chain joins TRBV7-9 and TRBJ2-1; tentative D call: TRBD1 (6 bases). CDR3 length equals 14 residues. V lost 5 bases, J lost 4 bases, and 12 bases lay in between. Germline lookup yields CDR1 SEHNR and CDR2 FQNEAQ (reference sequence).

The chain has TRBV2 and TRBJ2-3; TRBD1 is a possible D gene (7 bases). In germline, CDR1 is SNHLY, CDR2 FYNNEI. V lost 7 bases and J lost 3, with 23 bases in between. The CDR3 contains 17 residues. The CDR3 DNA sequence: TGTGCCAGCACCAGGGCAGGGGGGATAGGCGGAACAGATACGCAGTATTTT. This gives the protein CASTRAGGIGGTDTQYF.

The chain links TRBV2 to TRBJ1-4; the D is unclear. With 2 bases removed from V and 0 bases from J, the gap between germline ends came to 13 bases. The CDR3 extends over 17 amino acids. The germline V gene encodes CDR1 SNHLY and CDR2 FYNNEI. The CDR3 DNA reads TGTGCCAGCAGTGAACCAATTTCAGATCCAACTAATGAAAAACTGTTTTTT. Its translation: CASSEPISDPTNEKLFF.

The J gene is TRBJ2-1, the V gene TRBV9; 9 positions agree with TRBD2. The J segment lost 4 bases and the V segment lost 0 bases, leaving 2 bases of the junction unmatched. The CDR3 is made up of 15 amino acids. Germline V CDR1 and CDR2: SGDLS, YYNGEE. As DNA, the CDR3 is TGTGCCAGCAGCGTAGAAGCGGGGGGTTACAATGAGCAGTTCTTC. It specifies CASSVEAGGYNEQFF. Looking up the rest from reference TRBV9 and TRBJ2-1 gives the full variable domain: DSGVTQTPKHLITATGQRVTLRCSPRSGDLSVYWYQQSLDQGLQFLIQYYNGEERAKGNILERFSAQQFPDLHSELNLSSLELGDSALYFCASSVEAGGYNEQFFGPGTRLTVL.

This chain connects TRBV6-2 or TRBV6-3 to TRBJ1-1; a possible D gene is TRBD1 (6 bases). V gave up 2 bases and J gave up 14 bases, with 24 bases separating them. The V gene's germline CDR1 is MNHEY and CDR2 SVGEGT. The CDR3 totals 15 residues. This CDR3 reads CASSYQLIRGNEQFF. In DNA form, the CDR3 reads TGTGCCAGCAGTTACCAACTGATCAGGGGAAATGAGCAGTTCTTT.

The chain links TRBV7-9 to TRBJ1-2, with TRBD1 as a possible D gene (6 bases). CDR3 length equals 17 residues. Germline lookup yields CDR1 SEHNR and CDR2 FQNEAQ (reference sequence). Between the trimmed V and J ends, which lost 0 bases and 2 bases, there was a span of 16 bases. The DNA for the CDR3 is TGTGCCAGCAGCTTAGCCGCGGGGGGGCGGCCCAACTATGGCTACACCTTC. Protein: CASSLAAGGRPNYGYTF.

This chain links TRBV10-3 with TRBJ1-2; D not resolved. CDR3 length: 14 amino acids. V gave up 4 bases and J gave up 4 bases, with 13 bases separating them. Germline-derived CDR1 and CDR2 are ENHRY and SYGVKD. In DNA, the CDR3 is TGTGCCATCAGTGCGGGCGCCGGGCCCTATGGCTACACCTTC. Its translation: CAISAGAGPYGYTF.

The gene calls are TRBV5-1 and TRBJ2-3, with D maybe TRBD1 (5 bases). This CDR3 is 12 amino acids long. The ends were cut back, 5 bases at V and 6 bases at J, with 10 bases in the middle. Germline V gives CDR1 SGHRS, CDR2 YFSETQ. The CDR3 region is CASSKQGDTQYF. CDR3 nucleotide sequence: TGCGCCAGCAGTAAGCAGGGTGATACGCAGTATTTT.

The table lists this clonotype with a count of one. The rearrangement uses TRBV7-2 and TRBJ2-4; D might be TRBD1 (5 bases). This CDR3 comprises 15 residues. The germline gives CDR1 SGHTA, CDR2 FQGNSA. V dropped 1 base and J dropped 7 bases, with 14 bases sitting between them. The CDR3 protein is CASSLGFQGRNIQYF. The CDR3 nucleotides read TGTGCCAGCAGCTTAGGGTTCCAGGGCAGGAACATTCAGTACTTC.

This chain connects TRBV27 to TRBJ1-2; D gene unclear. The CDR3 length is 14 residues. V was cut by 6 bases and J by 0 bases, with 11 bases left in between. Germline-derived CDR1 and CDR2 are MNHEY and SMNVEV (reference sequence). This CDR3 reads CASRSPASNYGYTF. The CDR3 bases are TGTGCCAGCAGGTCCCCAGCTTCTAACTATGGCTACACCTTC.

The chain combines TRBV7-2 with TRBJ2-4; D remains unclear. The CDR3 extends over 11 amino acids. V was pared by 5 bases and J by 15 bases, with 14 bases between. Germline loops: CDR1 SGHTA, CDR2 FQGNSA. CDR3 bases: TGTGCCAGCAGCGACCAAGAGACCCCGTACTTC. Amino acids: CASSDQETPYF.

The chain joins TRBV7-2 to TRBJ2-4; 11 bases match TRBD2. Gene TRBJ2-5 matches the end of the DNA better, so the J call may be wrong. Per the germline V gene, CDR1 is SGHTA and CDR2 is FQGNSA. The CDR3 length is 19 residues. The DNA for the CDR3 is TGTGCCAGCAGCCTAACAGAAGGGGCTAGCGGGGGGCCTCAAGAGACCCAGTACTTC. Translated: CASSLTEGASGGPQETQYF.

This chain uses TRBV9 with TRBJ1-6; 7 bases agree with TRBD1. CDR3 length: 17 residues. V trimming: 7 bases; J trimming: 0 bases; junction bases outside the gene matches: 10. Germline CDR1 reads SGDLS; CDR2 reads YYNGEE. The CDR3 region is CASGRTGSSSYNSPLHF. The CDR3 DNA follows: TGTGCCAGCGGTCGGACAGGCTCGAGCTCCTATAATTCACCCCTCCACTTT.

This clonotype was counted only a few times. This chain joins TRBV7-2 and TRBJ2-3; 7 bases are a match to TRBD1. Germline CDR1 reads SGHTA; CDR2 reads FQGNSA. CDR3 length: 16 amino acids. Trimming at V came to 0 bases and at J to 0 bases, leaving 3 bases not matched to a gene. The CDR3 is CASSLAGQTSTDTQYF. DNA for the CDR3: TGTGCCAGCAGCTTAGCGGGACAGACTAGCACAGATACGCAGTATTTT.

This clonotype showed up just a few times. This rearrangement joins TRBV4-1 to TRBJ2-3; D gene ambiguous. The CDR3 loop spans 13 amino acids. The germline V gene encodes CDR1 MGHRA and CDR2 YSYEKL. V shed 0 bases and J shed 7 bases, with 8 bases lying between them. The CDR3 DNA sequence: TGCGCCAGCAGCCAAGACTCTGGATATACGCAGTATTTT. It yields the protein CASSQDSGYTQYF.

This clonotype turned up a few times. The V call is TRBV29-1, the J call TRBJ2-5; D gene uncertain. V lost 4 bases and J 2 bases, leaving 8 bases between the germline ends. The germline V gene has CDR1 SQVTM and CDR2 ANQGSEA. There are 12 residues in the CDR3. CDR3 coding DNA: TGCAGCGTTGGCCCAAAACAAGAGACCCAGTACTTC. Protein product: CSVGPKQETQYF.

V usage is TRBV7-3 and J usage is TRBJ1-2, with D uncertain. The germline V gene has CDR1 SGHTA and CDR2 FQGTGA. CDR3 size: 13 residues. Trimming took off 5 bases at V and 6 bases at J, with 13 bases between the two ends. This chain's CDR3 is CASSAATSDGYTF. The CDR3 DNA sequence: TGTGCCAGCAGCGCCGCGACTAGTGATGGCTACACCTTC.

The chain couples TRBV7-6 to TRBJ2-5; D is perhaps TRBD1 or TRBD2 (7 bases each). V lost 5 bases to trimming and J lost 2 bases, with 15 bases between them. CDR1 and CDR2 (germline): SGHVS, FNYEAQ. The CDR3 consists of 15 residues. The CDR3 coding sequence is TGTGCCAGCAGCGGGGGGGCAGGGGGTCAAGAGACCCAGTACTTC. Residues: CASSGGAGGQETQYF.

In its sample, this clonotype was seen a few times. J is TRBJ2-7 and V is TRBV15; 10 bases align to TRBD1. V was clipped by 4 bases and J by 5 bases; unmatched bases: 5. The CDR3 totals 14 residues. Germline values: CDR1 LNHNV, CDR2 YYDKDF (reference sequence). CDR3 bases: TGTGCCACCAGCACCAGACAGGGGGCACACGAGCAGTACTTC. This encodes CATSTRQGAHEQYF.

The sample holds a few counts of this clonotype. The V and J genes are TRBV28 and TRBJ2-1; a possible D gene is TRBD1 (6 bases). Between the trimmed V and J ends, which lost 5 bases and 8 bases, there was a span of 16 bases. The germline V gene encodes CDR1 MDHEN and CDR2 SYDVKM. The CDR3 is made up of 14 amino acids. The CDR3 loop reads CASSPLQGFDEQFF. The CDR3 DNA follows: TGTGCCAGCAGTCCCCTTCAGGGGTTTGATGAGCAGTTCTTC.

Only one count was recorded for this clonotype. The chain recombines TRBV28 with TRBJ1-6; D not resolved. CDR1 and CDR2 from the germline V gene are MDHEN and SYDVKM. V gave up 5 bases and J gave up 4 bases, with 12 bases separating them. CDR3 length: 15 amino acids. CDR3 sequence: CASSGTDGYNSPLHF. The DNA of the CDR3 is TGTGCCAGCAGTGGAACGGACGGATATAATTCACCCCTCCACTTT.

The chain employs TRBV7-2 and TRBJ2-5, with 7 bases identical to TRBD2. CDR1 and CDR2 (germline): SGHTA, FQGNSA. The CDR3 is 14 amino acids. The junction had 9 bases not matched to a gene; V was cut back by 7 bases and J by 4 bases. For the CDR3, the DNA is TGTGCCAGCATCCCCGACCGGGGGGTAGAGACCCAGTACTTC. This translates into CASIPDRGVETQYF.

The CDR3 reads CASRDGTSGKETQYF. The CDR3 DNA reads TGTGCCAGCAGGGACGGGACTAGCGGGAAAGAGACCCAGTACTTC. The chain links TRBV6-2 or TRBV6-3 to TRBJ2-5, with 13 bases that match TRBD2. From germline, CDR1 is MNHEY and CDR2 SVGEGT. The CDR3 extends over 15 amino acids. V lost 6 bases and J lost 3; bases outside the gene matches: 4.

The genes are TRBV7-9 and TRBJ2-4; D gene ambiguous. This CDR3 has 14 residues. V was clipped by 3 bases and J by 2 bases, with 8 bases between them. In germline, CDR1 is SEHNR, CDR2 FQNEAQ (reference sequence). Here the CDR3 DNA reads TGTGCCAGCAGCTTTTCTTGGTCCAAAAACATTCAGTACTTC. This encodes CASSFSWSKNIQYF.

This clonotype was counted a few times. The gene calls are TRBV29-1 and TRBJ2-3; TRBD2 matches 7 bases. Germline loops: CDR1 SQVTM, CDR2 ANQGSEA. This CDR3 spans 13 amino acids. Trimming at V came to 5 bases and at J to 5 bases, leaving 7 bases not matched to a gene. CDR3 nucleotides: TGCAGCGTTTCTATGACTAGCCAAGATACGCAGTATTTT. It is translated as CSVSMTSQDTQYF.